The clone carrying this T cell receptor (beta chain) was observed a handful of times. Its antigen is currently unknown. The length of the CDR3 is 19 residues. Trimming left V 1 base short and J 2 bases short, with 21 bases between. Germline V CDR1 and CDR2: LGHNA, YNFKEQ. The sample is drawn from a study of blood T cells in healthy people across ages. Broader study findings: Estimates drawn from one million T cells were deemed to understate diversity. Fewer expanded clones and more diversity marked long-lived versus aged donors.

Alongside a J-beta primer mix, a sample-barcoded 5' primer served in a second PCR lasting roughly 6 to 12 cycles. TCRdb passed the 5' RACE reads through MiXCR, listing each CDR3 protein once. The sample includes about 1,500,000 distinct CDR3 sequences, 35% to 45% of them seen just once. What was sequenced was blood. The clonotype was recovered from a young woman in good health. V gene TRBV4-2 combines with J gene TRBJ2-1; tentative D call: TRBD1 (8 bases). The CDR3 bases are TGTGCCAGCAGCCAAGCCGGGACAGGCGGGGAGGGGGCCTACAATGAGCAGTTCTTC. Its translation is CASSQAGTGGEGAYNEQFF.